These 10 T cell receptor beta chains share one sample of origin, sequenced in a study of cytomegalovirus exposure and HLA in healthy donors. PCR was performed using 60 Vbeta and 13 Jbeta primers. Data came from immunoSEQ multiplex PCR; TCRdb stores just in-frame clones and leaves some out. This table holds 7,000 or so clones, 51% found once. Sequences were obtained from PBMCs. These receptors all stem from a man aged 30-40 years in good health and CMV-seropositive.

This clone is classed as medium-sized. The gene calls are TRBV14 and TRBJ2-1, with 8 bases aligning to TRBD2. V shed 4 bases, J shed 4 bases, and the junction held 9 bases outside the gene matches. The CDR3 is 16 amino acids. Germline V gene lookup returns CDR1 SGHDN and CDR2 FVKESK. CDR3 sequence: CASSLRGVSAYNEQFF. The CDR3 DNA reads as TGTGCCAGCAGCCTGCGGGGGGTATCAGCTTACAATGAGCAGTTCTTC.

V usage is TRBV29-1 and J usage is TRBJ1-5; no reliable D call. There are 12 residues in the CDR3. Germline values: CDR1 SQVTM, CDR2 ANQGSEA. Trimming pared 7 bases from V and 4 bases from J, leaving 11 bases between. The CDR3 here is CSAGEVNQPQHF. CDR3 DNA: TGCAGCGCCGGAGAGGTAAATCAGCCCCAGCATTTT.

The V and J genes are TRBV20-1 and TRBJ1-2; D remains ambiguous. Per germline, CDR1 DFQATT and CDR2 SNEGSKA (reference sequence). Trimming took off 3 bases at V and 2 bases at J, with 4 bases between the two ends. This CDR3 is 11 amino acids long. The CDR3 DNA reads as TGCAGTGCTAGTAGAAACTATGGCTACACCTTC. Translated: CSASRNYGYTF.

V is TRBV4-3 and J is TRBJ2-1, with a tentative D call TRBD2 (6 bases). Trimming cost V 1 base and J 13 bases, with 20 bases left between them. CDR1 LGHNA and CDR2 YSLEER come from the germline V gene. This CDR3 contains 15 residues. The CDR3 region has the DNA TGCGCCAGCAGCCAAGGAGCTGCTTGGGACTCCCTTCAGTTCTTC. This translates into CASSQGAAWDSLQFF.

In this sample, this clone is large (0.1 to 1%). The chain uses TRBV10-3 and TRBJ1-3, with TRBD1 matching 7 bases. Trimming removed 6 bases from V and 3 bases from J; junction bases left unmatched: 5. The CDR3 covers 14 residues. Germline lookup yields CDR1 ENHRY and CDR2 SYGVKD. The CDR3 sequence: CAISGDSYGNTIYF. CDR3 bases: TGTGCCATCAGCGGGGACAGCTATGGAAACACCATATATTTT.

The gene calls are TRBV6-4 and TRBJ1-2; 9 positions match TRBD1. The trim removed 6 bases at V and 4 bases at J, leaving 6 bases unmatched. CDR3 length: 14 amino acids. Germline CDR1 MRHNA, CDR2 SNTAGT. CDR3 DNA sequence: TGTGCCAGCAGCCTACAGGGGGCAGGCTATGGCTACACCTTC. This translates into CASSLQGAGYGYTF.

V gene TRBV16 combines with J gene TRBJ1-4, with TRBD1 identical over 10 bases. The CDR3 loop spans 17 amino acids. Germline CDR1 KGHSY, CDR2 FQNENV. Germline trimming cut 2 bases from V and 0 bases from J; bases unmatched to any gene: 3. Written as DNA, the CDR3 is TGTGCCAGCAGCCAAGACAGGGGGCCGTCAACTAATGAAAAACTGTTTTTT. This gives the protein CASSQDRGPSTNEKLFF. The full variable domain, with the rest looked up from reference TRBV16 and TRBJ1-4, is GEEVAQTPKHLVRGEGQKAKLYCAPIKGHSYVFWYQQVLKNEFKFLISFQNENVFDETGMPKERFSAKCLPNSPCSLEIQATKLEDSAVYFCASSQDRGPSTNEKLFFGSGTQLSVL.

This chain connects TRBV29-1 to TRBJ2-1, with TRBD2 identical over 14 bases. The CDR3 is made up of 19 amino acids. Germline assignment: CDR1 SQVTM and CDR2 ANQGSEA. J was trimmed by 0 bases and V by 1 base; bases with no gene match: 8. CDR3 nucleotide sequence: TGCAGCGTTGAAGGGGGGGGACTAGCGGGAGATCGCTCCTACAATGAGCAGTTCTTC. This encodes CSVEGGGLAGDRSYNEQFF.

The chain uses TRBV6-5 and TRBJ2-1; tentatively, D is TRBD1 (6 bases). V gave up 4 bases and J gave up 9 bases, with 10 bases separating them. The CDR3 runs 12 residues. Germline V gene lookup returns CDR1 MNHEY and CDR2 SVGAGI. CDR3 nucleotide sequence: TGTGCCAGCAGTTCCAGGGGTACTGAGCAGTTCTTC. As protein: CASSSRGTEQFF.

This chain links TRBV7-2 with TRBJ1-2; TRBD1 aligns across 11 bases. The V gene's germline CDR1 is SGHTA and CDR2 FQGNSA. The ends lost 5 bases at V and 6 bases at J; junction bases unmatched: 14. This CDR3 spans 17 amino acids. The CDR3 nucleotides are TGTGCCAGCAGCCTAGGGATTCAAGGACAGGGGGCGAATGGCTACACCTTC. It yields the protein CASSLGIQGQGANGYTF.